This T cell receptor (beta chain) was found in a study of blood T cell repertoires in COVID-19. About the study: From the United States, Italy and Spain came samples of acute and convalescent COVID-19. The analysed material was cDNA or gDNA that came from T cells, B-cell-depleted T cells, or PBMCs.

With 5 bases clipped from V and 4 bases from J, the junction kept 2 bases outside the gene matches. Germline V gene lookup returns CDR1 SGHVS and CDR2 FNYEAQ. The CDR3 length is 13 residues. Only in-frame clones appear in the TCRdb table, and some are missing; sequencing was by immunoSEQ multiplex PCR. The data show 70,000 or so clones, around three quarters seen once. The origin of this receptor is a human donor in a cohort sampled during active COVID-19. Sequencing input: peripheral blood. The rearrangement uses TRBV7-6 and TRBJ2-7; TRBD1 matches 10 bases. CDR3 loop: CASSRTGGYEQYF. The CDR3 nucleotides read TGTGCCAGCAGCCGGACAGGGGGATACGAGCAGTACTTC.